Listed below are T cell receptor beta chains from one sample, sequenced in a study of cytomegalovirus exposure and HLA in healthy donors. Sequenced by immunoSEQ multiplex PCR; TCRdb stores in-frame clones only, minus some. The top ten hold less than 4% of the sample, which has 120,000 or so clones, approximately 80% seen once. The sample taken for sequencing was PBMCs. Every receptor here comes from a human donor in good health. CDR3s include the opening cysteine and the closing phenylalanine or tryptophan. A D gene is named only where the DNA matches it firmly. Rows give clone size only sometimes, using once, few, many, or a class for an expanded clone.

length: 14; size: few; D: NA; V: TRBV27; J: TRBJ1-5; CDR3: CASSLTGRDQPQHF; DNA: TGTGCCAGCAGTTTGACAGGTAGGGATCAGCCCCAGCATTTT
length: 15; size: NA; D: NA; V: TRBV14; J: TRBJ1-3; CDR3: CASSPTLNSGNTIYF; DNA: TGTGCCAGCAGCCCGACTCTAAACTCTGGAAACACCATATATTTT
length: 15; size: NA; D: TRBD2; V: TRBV9; J: TRBJ2-7; CDR3: CASSAGGRSSYEQYF; DNA: TGTGCCAGCAGCGCGGGCGGGAGGAGCTCCTACGAGCAGTACTTC
length: 13; size: NA; D: NA; V: TRBV7-9; J: TRBJ1-1; CDR3: CASSWAGPTEAFF; DNA: TGTGCCAGCAGCTGGGCAGGGCCCACTGAAGCTTTCTTT
length: 16; size: NA; D: NA; V: TRBV6-6; J: TRBJ1-3; CDR3: CASSYSQVNSGNTIYF; DNA: TGTGCCAGCAGTTACTCGCAGGTCAACTCTGGAAACACCATATATTTT
length: 15; size: NA; D: TRBD2; V: TRBV18; J: TRBJ2-7; CDR3: CASSSTSGSLYEQYF; DNA: TGTGCCAGCTCAAGTACTAGCGGGAGTCTCTACGAGCAGTACTTC
length: 17; size: NA; D: NA; V: TRBV11-3; J: TRBJ2-1; CDR3: CASSLTTSGNSYNEQFF; DNA: TGTGCCAGCAGCTTGACCACCTCCGGGAACTCCTACAATGAGCAGTTCTTC
length: 17; size: NA; D: NA; V: TRBV9; J: TRBJ2-2; CDR3: CASSVVPSFANTGELFF; DNA: TGTGCCAGCAGCGTAGTTCCTTCGTTCGCGAACACCGGGGAGCTGTTTTTT
length: 15; size: NA; D: NA; V: TRBV11-3; J: TRBJ2-1; CDR3: CASSSRLGLDDEQFF; DNA: TGTGCCAGCAGCTCAAGACTAGGGTTAGACGATGAGCAGTTCTTC
length: 14; size: NA; D: TRBD1; V: TRBV5-6; J: TRBJ2-7; CDR3: CASSVGTGVDEQYF; DNA: TGTGCCAGCAGCGTCGGGACAGGGGTGGACGAGCAGTACTTC
length: 15; size: NA; D: NA; V: TRBV6-5; J: TRBJ1-3; CDR3: CASRPDRLSGNTIYF; DNA: TGTGCCAGCAGACCTGACAGACTCTCTGGAAACACCATATATTTT
length: 14; size: NA; D: TRBD1; V: TRBV19; J: TRBJ2-7; CDR3: CASSPDRGSYEQYF; DNA: TGTGCCAGTAGTCCCGACAGGGGCTCCTACGAGCAGTACTTC
length: 17; size: NA; D: TRBD1; V: TRBV28; J: TRBJ1-5; CDR3: CASSSHKGQGKRQPQHF; DNA: TGTGCCAGCAGTTCTCATAAGGGACAGGGGAAGCGACAGCCCCAGCATTTT
length: 15; size: NA; D: NA; V: TRBV7-9; J: TRBJ1-3; CDR3: CASSFALSSGNTIYF; DNA: TGTGCCAGCAGCTTCGCGTTGAGCTCTGGAAACACCATATATTTT
length: 16; size: NA; D: TRBD2; V: TRBV7-9; J: TRBJ2-1; CDR3: CASSFSSGTSYNEQFF; DNA: TGTGCCAGCAGCTTCTCTAGCGGGACCTCCTACAATGAGCAGTTCTTC
length: 15; size: NA; D: NA; V: TRBV5-1; J: TRBJ1-2; CDR3: CASSPLDRSNYGYTF; DNA: TGCGCCAGCAGCCCCCTCGACAGATCAAACTATGGCTACACCTTC
length: 15; size: NA; D: NA; V: TRBV6-5; J: TRBJ1-5; CDR3: CASSSQGRPNQPQHF; DNA: TGTGCCAGCAGTTCCCAGGGCAGGCCTAATCAGCCCCAGCATTTT
length: 16; size: NA; D: TRBD2; V: TRBV5-1; J: TRBJ2-3; CDR3: CASSLVSSGAQDTQYF; DNA: TGCGCCAGCAGCTTGGTGTCCAGCGGGGCTCAAGATACGCAGTATTTT
length: 15; size: NA; D: NA; V: TRBV28; J: TRBJ2-3; CDR3: CASSFGGSGGDTQYF; DNA: TGTGCCAGCAGTTTCGGGGGTTCGGGTGGGGATACGCAGTATTTT
length: 14; size: NA; D: NA; V: TRBV9; J: TRBJ1-5; CDR3: CASSLYQDNQPQHF; DNA: TGTGCCAGCAGTCTTTACCAGGACAATCAGCCCCAGCATTTT
length: 13; size: NA; D: NA; V: TRBV2; J: TRBJ1-4; CDR3: CASKRDGNEKLFF; DNA: TGTGCCAGCAAGCGGGACGGTAATGAAAAACTGTTTTTT
length: 12; size: once; D: NA; V: TRBV7-3; J: TRBJ2-2; CDR3: CASSLLGGELFF; DNA: TGTGCCAGCAGCTTACTCGGCGGGGAGCTGTTTTTT
length: 15; size: NA; D: TRBD2; V: TRBV28; J: TRBJ2-5; CDR3: CASSNQAGVRETQYF; DNA: TGTGCCAGCAGCAATCAAGCGGGAGTTCGAGAGACCCAGTACTTC
length: 16; size: NA; D: TRBD1; V: TRBV28; J: TRBJ2-2; CDR3: CASLNTGGAHTGELFF; DNA: TGTGCCAGCCTAAACACAGGGGGCGCCCACACCGGGGAGCTGTTTTTT
length: 14; size: NA; D: TRBD1; V: TRBV10-3; J: TRBJ1-1; CDR3: CAISGQGRDTEAFF; DNA: TGTGCCATCAGTGGACAGGGAAGGGACACTGAAGCTTTCTTT
length: 15; size: once; D: TRBD1; V: TRBV28; J: TRBJ1-5; CDR3: CAAGQGAYSNQPQHF; DNA: TGTGCCGCGGGACAGGGGGCTTATAGCAATCAGCCCCAGCATTTT
length: 13; size: NA; D: NA; V: TRBV10-2; J: TRBJ1-1; CDR3: CASLGGGDTEAFF; DNA: TGCGCCAGCCTGGGGGGAGGGGACACTGAAGCTTTCTTT
length: 15; size: NA; D: NA; V: TRBV10-1; J: TRBJ1-5; CDR3: CASIINRASNQPQHF; DNA: TGCGCCAGCATCATCAACCGAGCTAGCAATCAGCCCCAGCATTTT
length: 17; size: NA; D: NA; V: TRBV7-9; J: TRBJ2-3; CDR3: CASSPSGKRYGTDTQYF; DNA: TGTGCCAGCAGCCCTAGTGGCAAGAGGTACGGCACAGATACGCAGTATTTT
length: 14; size: NA; D: TRBD2; V: TRBV14; J: TRBJ2-3; CDR3: CASSQGLAGATQYF; DNA: TGTGCCAGCAGCCAGGGACTAGCGGGAGCTACGCAGTATTTT
length: 13; size: NA; D: TRBD1; V: TRBV13; J: TRBJ2-7; CDR3: CASSLDRGYEQYF; DNA: TGTGCCAGCAGCCTGGACAGGGGATACGAGCAGTACTTC
length: 15; size: NA; D: NA; V: TRBV5-5; J: TRBJ2-2; CDR3: CASSLFTGTSAELFF; DNA: TGTGCCAGCAGCTTGTTCACAGGAACCTCCGCGGAGCTGTTTTTT